A single sample gave rise to the 28 T cell receptor beta chains below, sequenced in a study of T cell responses to AZD1222 COVID-19 vaccine. TCRdb keeps only in-frame clones here, not all; method: immunoSEQ multiplex PCR. The sample carries 85,000 to 90,000 clones, around nine tenths recorded once. The source material was peripheral blood, sampled on day 0 of MenACWY control vaccination. The receptor set was obtained from an adult in good health.

The CDR3 DNA is TGTGCCAGCAGCACAGGGGGTGGACAGGGCTACGAGCAGTACTTC. Residues: CASSTGGGQGYEQYF. The V and J genes are TRBV5-4 and TRBJ2-7; TRBD1 matches at 8 bases. The CDR3 is 15 residues long. With 4 bases clipped from V and 3 bases from J, the junction kept 9 bases outside the gene matches. Germline CDR1 reads SGHNT; CDR2 reads YYREEE (reference sequence).

V is TRBV18 and J is TRBJ2-7; D possibly corresponds to TRBD1 (5 bases). V dropped 3 bases and J dropped 3 bases, with 15 bases sitting between them. Germline assignment: CDR1 KGHSH and CDR2 LQKENI. CDR3 length: 15 amino acids. CDR3 DNA: TGTGCCAGCTCACCTTTACAGGATCTACTCTACGAGCAGTACTTC. Translating it yields CASSPLQDLLYEQYF.

This clone was picked up one time. The chain is built from TRBV6-2 or TRBV6-3 and TRBJ2-2, with 11 bases fitting TRBD2. With 5 bases clipped from V and 4 bases from J, the junction kept 3 bases outside the gene matches. Germline V gene data show CDR1 as MNHEY and CDR2 as SVGEGT. The CDR3 length is 15 residues. CDR3 region: CASSPGLAGTGELFF. The CDR3 coding sequence is TGTGCCAGCAGTCCCGGACTAGCGGGCACCGGGGAGCTGTTTTTT.

The rearrangement links TRBV5-1 to TRBJ2-1; 8 bases are a match to TRBD2. The CDR3 totals 15 residues. Germline-derived CDR1 and CDR2 are SGHRS and YFSETQ. The V gene end was trimmed by 0 bases and the J gene end by 8 bases; junction bases not matched to a gene: 7. The CDR3 DNA is TGCGCCAGCAGCTTGGCAACTAGCGGACTTGATGAGCAGTTCTTC. Translated: CASSLATSGLDEQFF.

The V call is TRBV3-1 (or the pseudogene TRBV3-2), the J call TRBJ2-1; D unclear. V was shortened by 1 base and J by 8 bases, with 6 bases between the two germline ends. CDR1 is LGHDT and CDR2 is YNNKEL in the germline V gene (reference sequence). The CDR3 is 12 residues long. CDR3 sequence (DNA): TGTGCCAGCAGCCAAGGAGGTCATGAGCAGTTCTTC. Amino acid sequence: CASSQGGHEQFF.

The chain recombines TRBV28 with TRBJ1-5, with TRBD1 identical over 7 bases. The CDR3 length is 14 residues. Germline values: CDR1 MDHEN, CDR2 SYDVKM. J gave up 2 bases and V 6 bases, and 4 bases lay outside the gene matches. The CDR3 DNA follows: TGTGCCAGCAGCCGAGGACAGGGCAATCAGCCCCAGCATTTT. The encoded protein is CASSRGQGNQPQHF. Combining the CDR3 with reference TRBV28 and TRBJ1-5 gives the whole variable domain DVKVTQSSRYLVKRTGEKVFLECVQDMDHENMFWYRQDPGLGLRLIYFSYDVKMKEKGDIPEGYSVSREKKERFSLILESASTNQTSMYLCASSRGQGNQPQHFGDGTRLSIL.

The rearrangement links TRBV5-1 to TRBJ2-3; TRBD2 aligns across 7 bases. CDR1 is SGHRS and CDR2 is YFSETQ in the germline V gene. The CDR3 contains 14 residues. The trim removed 4 bases at V and 4 bases at J, leaving 6 bases unmatched. The chain's CDR3 is CASSPGGTSDTQYF. DNA of the CDR3: TGCGCCAGCAGCCCGGGAGGCACTTCAGATACGCAGTATTTT.

The chain joins TRBV29-1 to TRBJ1-2, with D hard to call. V gave up 2 bases and J gave up 8 bases, with 9 bases separating them. This CDR3 has 11 amino acids. CDR1 SQVTM and CDR2 ANQGSEA come from the germline V gene. CDR3: CSVERGGGYTF. The CDR3 DNA reads TGCAGCGTTGAACGCGGAGGAGGCTACACCTTC. The variable domain in full, with the rest retrieved from reference TRBV29-1 and TRBJ1-2, is SAVISQKPSRDICQRGTSLTIQCQVDSQVTMMFWYRQQPGQSLTLIATANQGSEATYESGFVIDKFPISRPNLTFSTLTVSNMSPEDSSIYLCSVERGGGYTFGSGTRLTVV.

This clone has only one observation. This chain joins TRBV10-3 and TRBJ2-2, with 8 positions matching TRBD1. There are 15 residues in the CDR3. The junction had 5 bases not matched to a gene; V was cut back by 7 bases and J by 1 base. Germline V gene lookup returns CDR1 ENHRY and CDR2 SYGVKD. The CDR3 sequence: CAITRTGKNTGELFF. The CDR3, as DNA: TGTGCCATCACCAGGACAGGGAAGAACACCGGGGAGCTGTTTTTT.

The chain employs TRBV11-2 and TRBJ2-1; unclear D gene. The V end was cut by 6 bases, the J end by 6 bases, with 9 bases between. Looked up from germline, CDR1 is SGHAT and CDR2 is FQNNGV. The CDR3 runs 12 residues. The CDR3 loop reads CASRNSVNEQFF. CDR3 bases: TGTGCCAGCAGAAATTCAGTCAATGAGCAGTTCTTC.

The chain links TRBV5-1 to TRBJ1-3; 9 nucleotides line up with TRBD1. J was trimmed by 3 bases and V by 4 bases; bases with no gene match: 5. The CDR3 contains 15 residues. Germline V gene sequence: CDR1 SGHRS, CDR2 YFSETQ. CDR3 sequence (DNA): TGCGCCAGCAGCAAAACAGGGGGCGTTGGAAACACCATATATTTT. It specifies CASSKTGGVGNTIYF. Drawing the rest from reference TRBV5-1 and TRBJ1-3, the complete variable domain is KAGVTQTPRYLIKTRGQQVTLSCSPISGHRSVSWYQQTPGQGLQFLFEYFSETQRNKGNFPGRFSGRQFSNSRSEMNVSTLELGDSALYLCASSKTGGVGNTIYFGEGSWLTVV.

The chain uses TRBV6-1 and TRBJ1-2; D is undetermined. Germline assignment: CDR1 MNHNS and CDR2 SASEGT. There are 12 residues in the CDR3. The V end was cut by 3 bases, the J end by 7 bases, with 9 bases between. The CDR3 here is CASSDQLSGYTF. The CDR3 DNA sequence: TGTGCCAGCAGTGATCAGCTGAGTGGCTACACCTTC.

The chain carries TRBV10-3 and TRBJ2-7; D is possibly TRBD2 (5 bases). Trimming left V 4 bases short and J 6 bases short, with 10 bases between. CDR3 length equals 12 residues. CDR1 and CDR2 from the germline V gene are ENHRY and SYGVKD. This chain's CDR3 is CAISVLDLEQYF. CDR3 nucleotides: TGTGCCATCAGTGTACTAGATCTCGAGCAGTACTTC.

This chain links TRBV13 with TRBJ1-2; D possibly corresponds to TRBD1 (5 bases). Germline CDR1 is PRHDT and CDR2 is FYEKMQ (reference sequence). This CDR3 is built from 12 residues. V was trimmed by 5 bases and J by 8 bases, leaving 12 bases between them. CDR3 in DNA: TGTGCCAGCAGCCTTCGACAGTCGGGCTACACCTTC. Its protein is CASSLRQSGYTF.

The rearrangement links TRBV12-2 to TRBJ2-7; TRBD2, as called in the table, went unchecked against the DNA. TRBV12-2 is described as a pseudogene. The CDR3 has 19 residues. The CDR3, as DNA: TGTGCAAGTCGCTTAGGACCTAGCGGGGGGCGCCCCAGCTCCTACGAGCAGTACTTC. Protein: CASRLGPSGGRPSSYEQYF.

The CDR3 DNA reads TGTGCCAGCAGTGAATGGGAGCAGTACTTC. Its translation: CASSEWEQYF. V is TRBV6-1 and J is TRBJ2-7; D is uncertain. Germline V gene lookup returns CDR1 MNHNS and CDR2 SASEGT. V shed 2 bases and J shed 7 bases, with 3 bases lying between them. This CDR3 comprises 10 residues.

This chain uses TRBV28 with TRBJ1-5; a weak D match, TRBD1 (5 bases). This CDR3 comprises 14 residues. The germline V gene has CDR1 MDHEN and CDR2 SYDVKM. V was pared by 3 bases and J by 5 bases, with 11 bases between. The CDR3 nucleotides are TGTGCCAGCAGTTTGGGGACCCTAGATCAGCCCCAGCATTTT. Translated: CASSLGTLDQPQHF. Supplemented by reference TRBV28 and TRBJ1-5, the full variable domain reads DVKVTQSSRYLVKRTGEKVFLECVQDMDHENMFWYRQDPGLGLRLIYFSYDVKMKEKGDIPEGYSVSREKKERFSLILESASTNQTSMYLCASSLGTLDQPQHFGDGTRLSIL.

The chain combines TRBV29-1 with TRBJ2-7, with D possibly being TRBD2 (5 bases). V gave up 1 base and J gave up 1 base, with 8 bases separating them. Germline assignment: CDR1 SQVTM and CDR2 ANQGSEA. The CDR3 is 13 residues long. CDR3 residues: CSVEGRGSYEQYF. CDR3 nucleotide sequence: TGCAGCGTTGAAGGGAGAGGGTCCTACGAGCAGTACTTC.

This clone is a singleton in its sample. This chain uses TRBV28 with TRBJ1-3; the D is unclear. There are 12 residues in the CDR3. With 5 bases removed from V and 2 bases from J, the gap between germline ends came to 4 bases. Germline V gives CDR1 MDHEN, CDR2 SYDVKM. CDR3 residues: CASSLTGNTIYF. CDR3 in DNA: TGTGCCAGCAGTCTTACTGGAAACACCATATATTTT.

Only a few counts were recorded for this clone. The chain combines TRBV6-5 with TRBJ2-1, with TRBD2 matching over 7 bases. CDR3 length: 15 amino acids. CDR1 MNHEY and CDR2 SVGAGI come from the germline V gene. Losses at the gene ends were 1 base for V and 7 bases for J; bases not matched to a gene: 7. The CDR3 sequence is CASSYLAGVVNEQFF. Written as DNA, the CDR3 is TGTGCCAGCAGTTACTTGGCGGGAGTGGTGAATGAGCAGTTCTTC.

Concerning this clone: At one end, the junction sequence differs from germline, possibly due to a read error. The chain recombines TRBV7-7 with TRBJ1-5, with TRBD1 as a possible D gene (6 bases). Looked up from germline, CDR1 is SSHAT and CDR2 is FNYEAQ (reference sequence). This CDR3 has 16 amino acids. CDR3 in DNA: TGTGCTAGCAGCTTAGGTGGGGGCTATAGCAATCAGCCCCAGCATTTT. Protein product: CASSLGGGYSNQPQHF.

As regards this clone: One junction end does not reproduce the germline sequence, and a read error may be involved. The V and J genes are TRBV2 and TRBJ2-2; TRBD2 agrees at 9 bases. CDR3 length equals 16 residues. Germline CDR1 SNHLY, CDR2 FYNNEI. This CDR3 is CARSALAGVGTGELFF. The CDR3 nucleotides read TGTGCCAGGAGTGCCTTAGCGGGAGTTGGCACCGGGGAGCTGTTTTTT.

The chain carries TRBV5-1 and TRBJ1-4; 8 positions match TRBD1. Germline V gene sequence: CDR1 SGHRS, CDR2 YFSETQ. The junction had 3 bases not matched to a gene; V was cut back by 4 bases and J by 4 bases. The length of the CDR3 is 14 residues. The CDR3 region has the DNA TGCGCCAGCAGCGTGACAGGGGTTAATGAAAAACTGTTTTTT. This translates into CASSVTGVNEKLFF.

J is TRBJ1-5 and V is TRBV19; 7 bases are a match to TRBD1. The CDR3 covers 16 residues. CDR1 LNHDA and CDR2 SQIVND come from the germline V gene (reference sequence). Unmatched junction bases numbered 11, after V lost 5 bases and J lost 4 bases. The CDR3 reads CASSPTTGKGNQPQHF. CDR3 DNA: TGTGCCAGTAGTCCCACGACAGGGAAAGGGAATCAGCCCCAGCATTTT.

The rearrangement joins TRBV2 to TRBJ2-4, with TRBD2 matching 10 bases. The CDR3 runs to 15 residues. Per the germline V gene, CDR1 is SNHLY and CDR2 is FYNNEI. V was clipped by 7 bases and J by 6 bases; unmatched bases: 9. CDR3 nucleotides: TGTGCCAGCACGGCAGCGGGAGGGCCTATAAACATTCAGTACTTC. Amino acids: CASTAAGGPINIQYF.

The chain joins TRBV6-5 to TRBJ2-5; tentative D call: TRBD1 (5 bases). The CDR3 length is 13 residues. Trimming removed 8 bases from V and 4 bases from J, with 14 bases in between. Looked up from germline, CDR1 is MNHEY and CDR2 is SVGAGI. The CDR3 DNA reads TGTGCCAGCTCTAAAGGGCAGGGAGAGACCCAGTACTTC. It translates to CASSKGQGETQYF.

This rearrangement joins TRBV7-2 to TRBJ1-2, with D perhaps TRBD1 (5 bases). The V gene's germline CDR1 is SGHTA and CDR2 FQGNSA. CDR3 length equals 18 residues. Trimming removed 2 bases from V and 4 bases from J, with 23 bases in between. For the CDR3, the DNA is TGTGCCAGCAGCTTATGGGGGAGAAAACACGAGGGATCCTATGGCTACACCTTC. It specifies CASSLWGRKHEGSYGYTF.

This chain joins TRBV28 and TRBJ2-3; possible D gene TRBD2, 7 bases. Germline V gives CDR1 MDHEN, CDR2 SYDVKM. The length of the CDR3 is 14 residues. The V end lost 3 bases, the J end lost 4 bases, and 11 bases lay between the germline ends. In nucleotides, the CDR3 is TGTGCCAGCAGTTTGCGGGGGCCGGCAGATACGCAGTATTTT. Its protein is CASSLRGPADTQYF.